Below are 20 T cell receptor beta chains sequenced from a single sample in a study of immune heterogeneity within non-small cell lung tumors. Samples each supplied 500 to 650 ng of bulk tumor genomic DNA as template. Multiple biopsies spaced far apart were taken from each primary tumor during surgery. Their non-small cell lung cancer was newly diagnosed and untreated, and the patients underwent curative surgery. Amplifying TCR beta CDR3 involved multiplex PCR carried out with 32 V and 13 J primers. TCRdb reprocessed the multiplex PCR reads with MiXCR, giving one entry per CDR3 protein. Seen here are around 11,000 distinct CDR3 sequences, approximately 20% observed once, and the top ten hold roughly 3.5%. The sample consisted of lung tumor tissue. All receptors come from a man aged 60-69 years with non-small cell lung cancer.

This clonotype rates as medium-sized. This chain uses TRBV6-1 with TRBJ1-5, with 10 bases that match TRBD1. The CDR3 sequence is 16 residues long. The V segment lost 5 bases and the J segment 4 bases; nucleotides outside the gene matches: 8. Germline CDR1 and CDR2: MNHNS and SASEGT. The CDR3 protein is CASSFIDRGRNQPQHF. CDR3 coding DNA: TGTGCCAGCAGTTTCATAGACAGGGGGCGTAATCAGCCCCAGCATTTT.

This clonotype was observed at least ten times. The V and J genes are TRBV2 and TRBJ2-7; D uncertain. The germline gives CDR1 SNHLY, CDR2 FYNNEI. Trimming cost V 6 bases and J 0 bases, with 6 bases left between them. There are 12 residues in the CDR3. The CDR3 here is CASRGSSYEQYF. As DNA, the CDR3 is TGTGCCAGCAGGGGTAGCTCCTACGAGCAGTACTTC. The full variable domain, completed using reference TRBV2 and TRBJ2-7, is EPEVTQTPSHQVTQMGQEVILRCVPISNHLYFYWYRQILGQKVEFLVSFYNNEISEKSEIFDDQFSVERPDGSNFTLKIRSTKLEDSAMYFCASRGSSYEQYFGPGTRLTVT.

By proportion, this clonotype is medium-sized (0.01 to 0.1%). The chain is built from TRBV6-1 and TRBJ2-7, with D perhaps matching TRBD2 (5 bases). The CDR3 sequence is 12 residues long. The germline V and J ends were trimmed by 6 bases and 7 bases, with 13 bases remaining between them. The V gene's germline CDR1 is MNHNS and CDR2 SASEGT. DNA of the CDR3: TGTGCCAGCAGAGAGGGTGGATATGAGCAGTACTTC. Its protein is CASREGGYEQYF.

This chain joins TRBV6-1 and TRBJ2-1; D perhaps matches TRBD1 (6 bases). This CDR3 has 13 residues. Germline assignment: CDR1 MNHNS and CDR2 SASEGT. V was pared by 5 bases and J by 7 bases, with 12 bases between. This CDR3 is CASSRQGQNEQFF. CDR3 DNA: TGTGCCAGCAGTCGGCAGGGACAAAATGAGCAGTTCTTC.

This clonotype is a singleton in its sample. The J gene is TRBJ2-2, the V gene TRBV6-1, with 8 nucleotides matching TRBD1. Trimming cost V 5 bases and J 14 bases; bases outside gene matches: 10. The length of the CDR3 is 13 residues. Germline V gene data show CDR1 as MNHNS and CDR2 as SASEGT. CDR3 region: CASSNRGVGQLFF. In nucleotides, the CDR3 is TGTGCCAGCAGTAACAGGGGGGTCGGGCAACTGTTTTTT.

V and J are TRBV5-1 and TRBJ2-3; D might be TRBD2 (5 bases). The germline V gene encodes CDR1 SGHRS and CDR2 YFSETQ. V shed 0 bases and J shed 6 bases, with 11 bases lying between them. This CDR3 contains 14 residues. DNA of the CDR3: TGCGCCAGCAGCTTGGGGGAGTACGTGGATACGCAGTATTTT. It yields the protein CASSLGEYVDTQYF. The full variable domain, with the rest looked up from reference TRBV5-1 and TRBJ2-3, is KAGVTQTPRYLIKTRGQQVTLSCSPISGHRSVSWYQQTPGQGLQFLFEYFSETQRNKGNFPGRFSGRQFSNSRSEMNVSTLELGDSALYLCASSLGEYVDTQYFGPGTRLTVL.

Relative to its sample, this clonotype is medium-sized. The chain has TRBV2 and TRBJ1-1; D is undetermined. The CDR3 loop spans 13 amino acids. Germline assignment: CDR1 SNHLY and CDR2 FYNNEI. V lost 1 base and J lost 0, with 3 bases in between. In DNA, the CDR3 is TGTGCCAGCAGTGAAGTGATGAACACTGAAGCTTTCTTT. Translating gives CASSEVMNTEAFF.

Concerning this clonotype itself: In this CDR3 the conserved last residue, phenylalanine or tryptophan, is missing, so a read error is likely. This chain links TRBV28 with TRBJ2-7, with D tentatively TRBD1 or TRBD2 (7 bases each). V was cut by 6 bases and J by 5 bases, with 23 bases left in between. Germline V gives CDR1 MDHEN, CDR2 SYDVKM. The CDR3 runs to 16 residues. The CDR3 DNA reads TGTGCCAGCAGACCAGGGGGGGCAGGGAGGCCCCACGAGCAGTACCTC. Its translation is CASRPGGAGRPHEQYL.

This clonotype was detected only a few times. The V and J genes are TRBV29-1 and TRBJ2-3, with D perhaps being TRBD1 or TRBD2 (6 bases each). This CDR3 spans 14 amino acids. Trimming removed 4 bases at V and 3 bases at J, with 14 bases between. The germline CDR1 and CDR2 sequences are SQVTM and ANQGSEA. The CDR3: CSVGWGATTDTQYF. The CDR3, as DNA: TGCAGCGTTGGGTGGGGGGCAACTACAGATACGCAGTATTTT.

This clonotype was recorded many times. The chain recombines TRBV6-1 with TRBJ1-1; D might be TRBD1 (5 bases). Looked up from germline, CDR1 is MNHNS and CDR2 is SASEGT. V was trimmed by 6 bases and J by 2 bases, leaving 13 bases between them. The CDR3 spans 14 residues. The CDR3 reads CASSPTGTNTEAFF. CDR3 DNA sequence: TGTGCCAGCAGCCCCACCGGGACTAACACTGAAGCTTTCTTT.

Comments on this clonotype: This may be a read error, as it is one base from a much larger clone. The chain is built from TRBV6-1 and TRBJ2-2, with 7 bases matching TRBD1. J was trimmed by 6 bases and V by 1 base; bases with no gene match: 5. The CDR3 totals 15 residues. Germline CDR1 is MNHNS and CDR2 is SASEGT. The CDR3 region is CASSEEKGGSGELFF. The CDR3, as DNA: TGTGCCAGCAGTGAAGAGAAAGGGGGCTCCGGGGAGCTGTTTTTT.

The rearrangement links TRBV7-3 to TRBJ2-1, with TRBD2 matching over 9 bases. Germline V gene sequence: CDR1 SGHTA, CDR2 FQGTGA. This CDR3 contains 15 residues. The V gene end was trimmed by 5 bases and the J gene end by 0 bases; junction bases not matched to a gene: 2. Here the CDR3 reads CASSRSGSSYNEQFF. The CDR3 nucleotides read TGTGCCAGCAGCCGTAGCGGGAGCTCCTACAATGAGCAGTTCTTC.

This rearrangement joins TRBV30 to TRBJ2-1, with a tentative D call TRBD2 (5 bases). The CDR3 extends over 15 amino acids. Germline CDR1 is GTSNPN and CDR2 is SVGIG (reference sequence). The ends were cut back, 2 bases at V and 3 bases at J, with 14 bases in the middle. The CDR3 loop reads CAWSPPGTDYNEQFF. For the CDR3, the DNA is TGTGCCTGGAGTCCCCCGGGAACTGACTACAATGAGCAGTTCTTC.

This clonotype is judged medium-sized. This sequence joins TRBV12-3 or TRBV12-4 and TRBJ2-7; D is unclear. The CDR3 is 11 residues long. The V end lost 5 bases, the J end lost 5 bases, and 7 bases lay between the germline ends. The CDR3 DNA is TGTGCCAGCAGTAAAACCCACGAGCAGTACTTC. Protein: CASSKTHEQYF.

The chain carries TRBV20-1 and TRBJ2-5; 11 bases fit TRBD2. The CDR3 is made up of 15 amino acids. The V gene's germline CDR1 is DFQATT and CDR2 SNEGSKA (reference sequence). The ends lost 3 bases at V and 5 bases at J; junction bases unmatched: 8. The CDR3 protein is CSASVLAGVEETQYF. The CDR3 DNA is TGCAGTGCTAGCGTACTAGCGGGAGTAGAGGAGACCCAGTACTTC.

This chain uses TRBV25-1 with TRBJ1-6, with D uncertain. The CDR3 is made up of 14 amino acids. Germline V gene sequence: CDR1 MGHDK, CDR2 SYGVNS. V shed 2 bases and J shed 8 bases, with 10 bases lying between them. The CDR3 DNA reads as TGTGCCAGCAGTGAAGGCAGCGTCTATTCACCCCTCCACTTT. Amino acid sequence: CASSEGSVYSPLHF.

On this clonotype: A read error is possible here, since a much larger clone lies one base away. V gene TRBV11-3 combines with J gene TRBJ1-1; D remains unclear. V gave up 5 bases and J gave up 10 bases, with 17 bases separating them. In germline, CDR1 is SGHNT, CDR2 YENEEA. The CDR3 spans 13 residues. The CDR3 loop reads CASSPRSVDGAFF. In nucleotides, the CDR3 is TGTGCCAGCAGCCCTCGGTCGGTAGATGGAGCTTTCTTT.

The chain links TRBV11-2 to TRBJ1-4; possible D gene TRBD1, 6 bases. The CDR3 sequence is 14 residues long. The V gene lost 5 bases and the J gene lost 10 bases, with 17 bases spanning the gap. Germline V CDR1 and CDR2: SGHAT, FQNNGV. CDR3 sequence: CASSLSAGGGKLFF. The CDR3 DNA is TGTGCCAGCAGCCTGAGCGCGGGAGGGGGAAAACTGTTTTTT.

A remark on this clonotype: One junction end does not reproduce the germline sequence, and a read error may be involved. The V and J genes are TRBV3-1 and TRBJ2-5; perhaps TRBD2 as D (6 bases). The CDR3 has 14 amino acids. CDR1 and CDR2 from the germline V gene are LGHDT and YNNKEL (reference sequence). The CDR3 spells CASGLVSRRETRYF. The DNA for the CDR3 is TGTGCCAGCGGTTTAGTAAGCCGGAGGGAGACCCGGTACTTC.

There are a few counts of this clonotype. In DNA, the CDR3 is TGCAGCGTTCTAGACACTGAAGCTTTCTTT. Amino acids: CSVLDTEAFF. The chain has TRBV29-1 and TRBJ1-1; no reliable D call. Trimming stripped 5 bases from V and 3 bases from J, with 4 bases between. The CDR3 extends over 10 amino acids. CDR1 SQVTM and CDR2 ANQGSEA come from the germline V gene.